The next 21 T cell receptor beta chains were all read from a single sample in a study of monozygotic twins with inflammatory bowel disease. TCRdb derives one entry per CDR3 protein from the 5' RACE reads, leaving out DNA. Here the sample table reports roughly 160,000 distinct CDR3 sequences. The sequencing input was blood. The receptors shown here come from a human donor with ulcerative colitis or Crohn's disease, or a healthy co-twin of an affected twin (not recorded which).

The rearrangement links TRBV5-1 to TRBJ2-4; TCRdb selects TRBD2, and the lack of DNA leaves this call unchecked. The germline V gene encodes CDR1 SGHRS and CDR2 YFSETQ. This CDR3 is built from 16 residues. This CDR3 reads CASSLGLAGPGDIQHF.

The gene calls are TRBV20-1 and TRBJ2-5; TCRdb's D call, TRBD1, is unchecked because there is no DNA. The CDR3 contains 18 residues. Germline values: CDR1 DFQATT, CDR2 SNEGSKA (reference sequence). CDR3 region: CSAIGPTGNIRLQETQYF.

V and J are TRBV7-2 and TRBJ2-1; TCRdb selects TRBD1, and the lack of DNA leaves this call unchecked. Germline V gene sequence: CDR1 SGHTA, CDR2 FQGNSA. The CDR3 consists of 14 residues. The CDR3 spells CASSWGRQSSEQFF.

The chain is built from TRBV20-1 and TRBJ1-6; TCRdb calls TRBD1, which cannot be checked without DNA. Germline V lookup: CDR1 DFQATT, CDR2 SNEGSKA (reference sequence). CDR3 size: 14 residues. This CDR3 is CSARAPRGGSPLHF.

This chain joins TRBV7-6 and TRBJ2-5; no DNA is available, so the TRBD1 call from TCRdb remains unchecked. CDR3 length: 14 amino acids. Germline lookup yields CDR1 SGHVS and CDR2 FNYEAQ. This CDR3 reads CASSLVEGGETQYF.

The J gene is TRBJ2-3, the V gene TRBV6-2 or TRBV6-3; TCRdb picks TRBD2, but there is no DNA to check that call. CDR1 is MNHEY and CDR2 is SVGEGT in the germline V gene. The CDR3 runs 16 residues. The CDR3 loop is CASRDPDSPNTDTQYF.

The rearrangement uses TRBV6-6 and TRBJ1-4; TCRdb outputs TRBD1, but without DNA this stays unchecked. Germline assignment: CDR1 MNHNY and CDR2 SVGAGI (reference sequence). CDR3 length: 12 amino acids. CDR3 region: CASSPVGVELFF.

The chain combines TRBV25-1 with TRBJ2-5. The CDR3 consists of 14 residues. From germline, CDR1 is MGHDK and CDR2 SYGVNS. The CDR3 sequence is CASSELHPTETQYF. The whole variable domain, filled in from reference TRBV25-1 and TRBJ2-5, reads EADIYQTPRYLVIGTGKKITLECSQTMGHDKMYWYQQDPGMELHLIHYSYGVNSTEKGDLSSESTVSRIRTEHFPLTLESARPSHTSQYLCASSELHPTETQYFGPGTRLLVL.

The chain carries TRBV19 and TRBJ1-4; the TCRdb call, TRBD1, lacks DNA for checking. The CDR3 is 15 amino acids. From germline, CDR1 is LNHDA and CDR2 SQIVND (reference sequence). CDR3 region: CASKTGQTPNEKLFF.

V gene TRBV11-3 combines with J gene TRBJ2-2; without DNA, the TCRdb call of TRBD1 cannot be checked. The CDR3 is 16 amino acids. The germline V gene encodes CDR1 SGHNT and CDR2 YENEEA. This CDR3 is CASSFPSRANTGELFF. Filled out from reference TRBV11-3 and TRBJ2-2, the complete variable domain reads EAGVVQSPRYKIIEKKQPVAFWCNPISGHNTLYWYLQNLGQGPELLIRYENEEAVDDSQLPKDRFSAERLKGVDSTLKIQPAELGDSAVYLCASSFPSRANTGELFFGEGSRLTVL.

This chain joins TRBV7-2 and TRBJ1-5. This CDR3 has 15 amino acids. Germline V gene sequence: CDR1 SGHTA, CDR2 FQGNSA. The CDR3 sequence: CASSEIGEEGQPQHF.

The chain uses TRBV4-2 and TRBJ2-5; TCRdb returns TRBD2, unconfirmable since there is no DNA. This CDR3 spans 17 amino acids. Germline V gene data show CDR1 as LGHNA and CDR2 as YNFKEQ. CDR3 amino acids: CASSQGGLAGDQETQYF.

This chain connects TRBV7-2 to TRBJ2-7; absent DNA, TCRdb's TRBD1 call cannot be checked. The length of the CDR3 is 15 residues. Germline assignment: CDR1 SGHTA and CDR2 FQGNSA. Here the CDR3 reads CASSFGRGFTGQQYF.

V and J are TRBV2 and TRBJ1-4. CDR3 length: 13 residues. Germline CDR1 reads SNHLY; CDR2 reads FYNNEI. CDR3 loop: CASSASTNEKLFF. Together with reference TRBV2 and TRBJ1-4, the CDR3 gives the full variable domain: EPEVTQTPSHQVTQMGQEVILRCVPISNHLYFYWYRQILGQKVEFLVSFYNNEISEKSEIFDDQFSVERPDGSNFTLKIRSTKLEDSAMYFCASSASTNEKLFFGSGTQLSVL.

V gene TRBV27 combines with J gene TRBJ2-3; TCRdb designates TRBD1, a call that cannot be tested without DNA. The CDR3 covers 13 residues. Per germline, CDR1 MNHEY and CDR2 SMNVEV (reference sequence). The CDR3 here is CASQGLALDTQYF.

V usage is TRBV4-1 and J usage is TRBJ2-1. Germline lookup yields CDR1 MGHRA and CDR2 YSYEKL. The CDR3 runs 16 residues. The CDR3 is CASSRTRQVGDNEQFF.

The chain is built from TRBV3-1 and TRBJ2-2. Germline CDR1 LGHDT, CDR2 YNNKEL (reference sequence). The CDR3 spans 15 residues. The CDR3 sequence is CASSRKVELTGELFF.

The chain combines TRBV12-3 or TRBV12-4 with TRBJ1-1. The CDR3 spans 14 residues. The CDR3 region is CASSLGRENTEAFF.

The chain combines TRBV7-9 with TRBJ2-5; absent DNA, TCRdb's TRBD1 call cannot be checked. Germline values: CDR1 SEHNR, CDR2 FQNEAQ (reference sequence). The CDR3 runs 15 residues. CDR3 protein: CASSPFIGQKRTQYF.

CDR3: CSVDRGTDTQYF. The rearrangement joins TRBV29-1 to TRBJ2-3; the D call of TRBD1 rests on TCRdb alone, since no DNA is present to check it. The CDR3 contains 12 residues. Germline CDR1 and CDR2: SQVTM and ANQGSEA.

V gene TRBV27 combines with J gene TRBJ2-6. This CDR3 region has 17 residues. Germline loops: CDR1 MNHEY, CDR2 SMNVEV (reference sequence). CDR3 sequence: CASSFSPSRSGANVLTF.